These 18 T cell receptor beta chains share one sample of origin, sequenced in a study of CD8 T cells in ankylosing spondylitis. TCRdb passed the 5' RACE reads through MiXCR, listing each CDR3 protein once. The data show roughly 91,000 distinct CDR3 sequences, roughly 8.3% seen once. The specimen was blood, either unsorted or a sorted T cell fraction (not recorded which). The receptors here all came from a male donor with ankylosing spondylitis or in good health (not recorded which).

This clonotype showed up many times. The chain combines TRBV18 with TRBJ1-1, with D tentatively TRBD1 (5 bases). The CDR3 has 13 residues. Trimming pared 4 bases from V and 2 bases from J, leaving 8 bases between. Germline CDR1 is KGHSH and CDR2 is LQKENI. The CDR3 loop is CASSLGHNTEAFF. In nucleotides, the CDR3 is TGTGCCAGCTCACTAGGACACAACACTGAAGCTTTCTTT.

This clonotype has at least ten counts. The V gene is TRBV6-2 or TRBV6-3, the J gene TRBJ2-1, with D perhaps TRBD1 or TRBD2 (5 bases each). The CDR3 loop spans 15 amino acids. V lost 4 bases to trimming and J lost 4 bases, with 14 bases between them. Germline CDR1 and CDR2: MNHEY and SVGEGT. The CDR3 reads CASSLDGAWYNEQFF. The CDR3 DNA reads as TGTGCCAGCAGTTTGGACGGGGCTTGGTACAATGAGCAGTTCTTC.

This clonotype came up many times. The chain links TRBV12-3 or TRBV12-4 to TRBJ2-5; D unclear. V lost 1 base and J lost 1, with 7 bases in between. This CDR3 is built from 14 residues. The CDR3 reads CASSLVAPQETQYF. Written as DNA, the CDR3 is TGTGCCAGCAGTTTAGTGGCGCCCCAAGAGACCCAGTACTTC.

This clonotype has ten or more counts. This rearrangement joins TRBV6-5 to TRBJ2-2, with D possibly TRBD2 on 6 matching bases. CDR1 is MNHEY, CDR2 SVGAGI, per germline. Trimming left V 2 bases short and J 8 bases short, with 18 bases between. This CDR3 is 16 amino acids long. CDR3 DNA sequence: TGTGCCAGCAGTTACGCCAAGCCCGGCGGGACTGGGGAGCTGTTTTTT. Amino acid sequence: CASSYAKPGGTGELFF.

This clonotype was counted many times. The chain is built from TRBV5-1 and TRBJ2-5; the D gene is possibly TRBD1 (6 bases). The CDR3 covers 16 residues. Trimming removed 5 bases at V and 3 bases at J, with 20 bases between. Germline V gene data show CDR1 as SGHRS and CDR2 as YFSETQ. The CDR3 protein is CASSDQPVAGEETQYF. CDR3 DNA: TGCGCCAGCAGTGATCAGCCGGTGGCAGGGGAAGAGACCCAGTACTTC. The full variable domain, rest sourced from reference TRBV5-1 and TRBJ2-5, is KAGVTQTPRYLIKTRGQQVTLSCSPISGHRSVSWYQQTPGQGLQFLFEYFSETQRNKGNFPGRFSGRQFSNSRSEMNVSTLELGDSALYLCASSDQPVAGEETQYFGPGTRLLVL.

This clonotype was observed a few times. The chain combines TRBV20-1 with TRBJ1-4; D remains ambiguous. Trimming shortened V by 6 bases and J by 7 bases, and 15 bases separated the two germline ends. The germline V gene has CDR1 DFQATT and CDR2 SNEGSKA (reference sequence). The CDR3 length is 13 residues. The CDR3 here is CSAADGGGEKLFF. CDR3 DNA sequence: TGCAGTGCAGCTGACGGCGGAGGTGAAAAACTGTTTTTT.

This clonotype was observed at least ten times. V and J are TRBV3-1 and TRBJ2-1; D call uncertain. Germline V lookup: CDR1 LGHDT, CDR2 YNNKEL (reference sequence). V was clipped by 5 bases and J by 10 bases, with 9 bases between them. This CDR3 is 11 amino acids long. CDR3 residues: CASSGLGEQFF. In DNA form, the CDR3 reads TGTGCCAGCAGCGGCCTAGGGGAGCAGTTCTTC.

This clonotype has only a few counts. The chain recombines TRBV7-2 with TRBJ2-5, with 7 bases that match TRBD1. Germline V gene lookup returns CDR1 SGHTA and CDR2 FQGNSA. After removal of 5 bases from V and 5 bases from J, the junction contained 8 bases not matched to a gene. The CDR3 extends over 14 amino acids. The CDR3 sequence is CASSLDRAWETQYF. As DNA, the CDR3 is TGTGCCAGCAGCCTCGACAGGGCGTGGGAGACCCAGTACTTC.

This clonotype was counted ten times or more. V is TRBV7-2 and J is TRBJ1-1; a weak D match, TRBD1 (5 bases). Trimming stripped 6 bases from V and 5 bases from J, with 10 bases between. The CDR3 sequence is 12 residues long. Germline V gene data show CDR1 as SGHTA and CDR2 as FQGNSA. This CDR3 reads CASRGRVTEAFF. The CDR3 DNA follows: TGTGCCAGCAGGGGCAGGGTTACTGAAGCTTTCTTT.

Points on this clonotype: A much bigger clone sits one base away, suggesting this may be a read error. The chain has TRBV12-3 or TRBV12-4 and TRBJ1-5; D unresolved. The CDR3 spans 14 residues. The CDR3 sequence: CANSSRHQNQPQHF. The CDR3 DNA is TGTGCCAACAGTTCCAGACACCAAAATCAGCCCCAGCATTTT.

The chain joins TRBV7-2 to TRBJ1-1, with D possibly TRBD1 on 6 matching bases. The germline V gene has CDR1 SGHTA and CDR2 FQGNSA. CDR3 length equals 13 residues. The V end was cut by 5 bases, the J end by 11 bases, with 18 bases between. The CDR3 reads CASSLSGGSRAFF. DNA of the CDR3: TGTGCCAGCAGCCTTTCGGGGGGCTCACGGGCTTTCTTT. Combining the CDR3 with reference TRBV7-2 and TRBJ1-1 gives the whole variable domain GAGVSQSPSNKVTEKGKDVELRCDPISGHTALYWYRQSLGQGLEFLIYFQGNSAPDKSGLPSDRFSAERTGGSVSTLTIQRTQQEDSAVYLCASSLSGGSRAFFGQGTRLTVV.

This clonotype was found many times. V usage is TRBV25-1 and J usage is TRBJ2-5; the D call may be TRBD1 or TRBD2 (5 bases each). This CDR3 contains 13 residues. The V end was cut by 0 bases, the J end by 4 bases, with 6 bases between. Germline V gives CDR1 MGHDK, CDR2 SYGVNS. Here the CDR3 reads CASSEYGGETQYF. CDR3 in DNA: TGTGCCAGCAGTGAATATGGGGGAGAGACCCAGTACTTC. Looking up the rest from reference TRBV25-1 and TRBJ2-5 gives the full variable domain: EADIYQTPRYLVIGTGKKITLECSQTMGHDKMYWYQQDPGMELHLIHYSYGVNSTEKGDLSSESTVSRIRTEHFPLTLESARPSHTSQYLCASSEYGGETQYFGPGTRLLVL.

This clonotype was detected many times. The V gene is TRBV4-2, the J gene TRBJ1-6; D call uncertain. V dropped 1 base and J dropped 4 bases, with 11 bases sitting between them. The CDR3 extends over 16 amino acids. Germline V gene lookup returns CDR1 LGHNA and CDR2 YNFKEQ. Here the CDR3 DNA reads TGTGCCAGCAGCCAAGTTCGACCGGATTATAATTCACCCCTCCACTTT. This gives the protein CASSQVRPDYNSPLHF.

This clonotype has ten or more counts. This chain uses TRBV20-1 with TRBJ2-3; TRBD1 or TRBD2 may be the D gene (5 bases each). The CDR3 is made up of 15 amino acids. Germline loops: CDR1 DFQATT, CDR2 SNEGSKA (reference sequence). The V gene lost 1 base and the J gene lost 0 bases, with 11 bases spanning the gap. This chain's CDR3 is CSARVRGGSTDTQYF. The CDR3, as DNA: TGCAGTGCTAGAGTCCGGGGCGGGAGCACAGATACGCAGTATTTT.

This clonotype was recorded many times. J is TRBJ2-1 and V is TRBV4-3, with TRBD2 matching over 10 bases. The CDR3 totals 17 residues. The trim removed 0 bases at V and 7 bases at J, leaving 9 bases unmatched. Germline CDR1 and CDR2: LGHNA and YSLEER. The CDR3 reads CASSQEVLAGVGNEQFF. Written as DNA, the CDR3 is TGCGCCAGCAGCCAAGAGGTCCTAGCGGGAGTTGGGAATGAGCAGTTCTTC.

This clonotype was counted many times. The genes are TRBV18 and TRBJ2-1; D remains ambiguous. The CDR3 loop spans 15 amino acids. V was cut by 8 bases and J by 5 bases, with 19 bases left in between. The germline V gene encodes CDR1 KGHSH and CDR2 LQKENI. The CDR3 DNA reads TGTGCCAGCCGTTCCTCGGGCTTAGGGAACAATGAGCAGTTCTTC. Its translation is CASRSSGLGNNEQFF.

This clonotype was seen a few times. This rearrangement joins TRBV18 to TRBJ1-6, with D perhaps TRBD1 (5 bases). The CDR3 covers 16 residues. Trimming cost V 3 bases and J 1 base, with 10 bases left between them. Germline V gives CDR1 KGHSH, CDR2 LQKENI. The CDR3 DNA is TGTGCCAGCTCACCGCTTCAGGGTTCCTATAATTCACCCCTCCACTTT. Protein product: CASSPLQGSYNSPLHF.

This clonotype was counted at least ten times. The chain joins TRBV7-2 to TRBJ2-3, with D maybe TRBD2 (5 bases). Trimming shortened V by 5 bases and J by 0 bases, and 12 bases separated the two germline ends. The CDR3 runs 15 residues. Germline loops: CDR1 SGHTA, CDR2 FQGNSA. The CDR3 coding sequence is TGTGCCAGCAGCCCCGAGGGCCTTAGCACAGATACGCAGTATTTT. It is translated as CASSPEGLSTDTQYF.